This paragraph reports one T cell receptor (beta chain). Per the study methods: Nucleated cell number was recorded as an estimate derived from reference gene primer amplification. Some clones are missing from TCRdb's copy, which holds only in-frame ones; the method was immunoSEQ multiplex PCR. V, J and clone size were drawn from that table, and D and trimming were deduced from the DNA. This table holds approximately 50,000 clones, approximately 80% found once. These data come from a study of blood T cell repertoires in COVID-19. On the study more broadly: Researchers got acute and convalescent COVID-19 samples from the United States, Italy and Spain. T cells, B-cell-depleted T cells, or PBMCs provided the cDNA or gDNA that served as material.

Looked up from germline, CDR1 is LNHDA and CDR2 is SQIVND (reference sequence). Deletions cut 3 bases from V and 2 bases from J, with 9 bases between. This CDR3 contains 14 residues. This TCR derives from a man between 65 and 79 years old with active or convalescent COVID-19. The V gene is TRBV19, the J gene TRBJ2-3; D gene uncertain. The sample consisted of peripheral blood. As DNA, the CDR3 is TGTGCCAGTAGTATTCGGCGGAACACAGATACGCAGTATTTT. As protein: CASSIRRNTDTQYF.